Shown below are 19 T cell receptor beta chains from a single sample sequenced in a study of blood T cell repertoires in COVID-19 (dated by TCRdb to the early 2020s). Libraries were built with the immunoSEQ multiplex PCR assay. Entries here come from immuneACCESS through TCRdb and include only in-frame sequences with V and J called. Some clones fail to appear in such tables; in the studies checked, an unresolved V gene covers under half of the shortfall, and the cause of the remainder is unknown. The sample table lists about 220,000 clones, around 82% of them with a count of one. The ten largest clones represent about 7.2% of the sample. The material sequenced was peripheral blood. Source of these receptors: a woman between 70 and 85 years old with acute or convalescent COVID-19.

The chain joins TRBV19 to TRBJ2-7, with D perhaps TRBD2 (5 bases). The germline V and J ends were trimmed by 4 bases and 4 bases, with 8 bases remaining between them. The CDR3 is made up of 12 amino acids. CDR1 and CDR2 from the germline V gene are LNHDA and SQIVND (reference sequence). The CDR3 sequence: CASSRTDYEQYF. For the CDR3, the DNA is TGTGCCAGTAGTAGGACTGATTACGAGCAGTACTTC. The full variable domain, its missing parts supplied by reference TRBV19 and TRBJ2-7, is DGGITQSPKYLFRKEGQNVTLSCEQNLNHDAMYWYRQDPGQGLRLIYYSQIVNDFQKGDIAEGYSVSREKKESFPLTVTSAQKNPTAFYLCASSRTDYEQYFGPGTRLTVT.

The J gene is TRBJ2-3, the V gene TRBV18; D not certain. The germline V and J ends were trimmed by 3 bases and 2 bases, with 9 bases remaining between them. The V gene's germline CDR1 is KGHSH and CDR2 LQKENI. The CDR3 totals 14 residues. The DNA of the CDR3 is TGTGCCAGCTCACCTGGCCCCCCCACAGATACGCAGTATTTT. This codes for CASSPGPPTDTQYF.

The gene calls are TRBV3-1 (or the pseudogene TRBV3-2) and TRBJ2-2, with TRBD2 matching over 7 bases. CDR1 and CDR2 from the germline V gene are LGHDT and YNNKEL (reference sequence). With 8 bases clipped from V and 5 bases from J, the junction kept 8 bases outside the gene matches. The CDR3 consists of 14 residues. The CDR3 sequence is CASGRGQGTGELFF. The CDR3 nucleotides are TGTGCCAGCGGGAGGGGCCAAGGGACCGGGGAGCTGTTTTTT.

This clone was seen more than once but under ten times. The rearrangement links TRBV9 to TRBJ1-5, with TRBD1 matching 7 bases. The germline CDR1 and CDR2 sequences are SGDLS and YYNGEE. The length of the CDR3 is 15 residues. J gave up 5 bases and V 3 bases, and 8 bases lay outside the gene matches. The CDR3 is CASSAQGGIDQPQHF. The CDR3 coding sequence is TGTGCCAGCAGCGCCCAGGGGGGTATCGATCAGCCCCAGCATTTT.

Details on this clone: At one boundary the junction diverges from the germline segment, which might be a read error. V usage is TRBV19 and J usage is TRBJ2-1, with TRBD1 matching 12 bases. CDR3 length: 16 amino acids. Germline V gives CDR1 LNHDA, CDR2 SQIVND (reference sequence). The CDR3 loop is CASTQSGTGGYSEQFF. As DNA, the CDR3 is TGTGCCAGTACCCAATCTGGGACAGGGGGCTACAGTGAGCAGTTCTTC.

This clone came up once. J is TRBJ2-5 and V is TRBV5-1; possible D gene TRBD2, 6 bases. The CDR3 consists of 16 residues. V was cut by 0 bases and J by 5 bases, with 17 bases left in between. The germline CDR1 and CDR2 sequences are SGHRS and YFSETQ. The CDR3 DNA reads as TGCGCCAGCAGCTTGGCCCGACTAGAGGGTTTTGAGACCCAGTACTTC. Translation gives CASSLARLEGFETQYF.

This chain links TRBV5-6 with TRBJ2-3; TRBD1 is a possible D gene (6 bases). Trimming stripped 0 bases from V and 2 bases from J, with 13 bases between. This CDR3 comprises 16 residues. Germline-derived CDR1 and CDR2 are SGHDT and YYEEEE. CDR3 region: CASSLEPGEYTDTQYF. The CDR3 DNA sequence: TGTGCCAGCAGCTTGGAACCAGGGGAATACACAGATACGCAGTATTTT.

To note about this clone: Other DNA sequences in the sample encode the same CDR3. The chain is built from TRBV6-5 and TRBJ2-5; 9 nucleotides align to TRBD1. CDR1 and CDR2 from the germline V gene are MNHEY and SVGAGI. The CDR3 consists of 13 residues. Unmatched junction bases numbered 3, after V lost 6 bases and J lost 4 bases. CDR3 in DNA: TGTGCCAGCAGAGGACAGGGGCCAGAGACCCAGTACTTC. Translated, it gives CASRGQGPETQYF.

V usage is TRBV6-1 and J usage is TRBJ2-1; 11 bases match TRBD2. CDR1 is MNHNS and CDR2 is SASEGT in the germline V gene. V shed 2 bases, J shed 5 bases, and the junction held 11 bases outside the gene matches. The CDR3 spans 18 residues. CDR3 loop: CASSEYLAGGPPDNEQFF. CDR3 DNA sequence: TGTGCCAGCAGTGAATACCTAGCGGGGGGACCACCAGACAATGAGCAGTTCTTC.

The table lists this clone with a few counts. The chain uses TRBV4-1 and TRBJ2-2, with 14 bases lining up with TRBD2. CDR1 and CDR2 (germline): MGHRA, YSYEKL. The CDR3 covers 16 residues. The J segment lost 7 bases and the V segment lost 4 bases, leaving 5 bases of the junction unmatched. The CDR3 sequence: CASSPRTSGGFGELFF. Written as DNA, the CDR3 is TGCGCCAGCAGCCCTAGGACTAGCGGGGGGTTCGGGGAGCTGTTTTTT.

V is TRBV19 and J is TRBJ2-3; TRBD2 is a possible D gene (5 bases). V lost 1 base, J lost 9 bases, and 14 bases lay in between. Germline V gene sequence: CDR1 LNHDA, CDR2 SQIVND (reference sequence). The CDR3 has 14 residues. DNA for the CDR3: TGTGCCAGTAGTATAGGGCCCACTAGTCACACGCAGTATTTT. It encodes CASSIGPTSHTQYF.

This clone was seen only a few times. CDR3 sequence (DNA): TGTGCCAGCAGCGTAGATCCGGGTCGCGCCGAGCAGTACTTC. Protein sequence: CASSVDPGRAEQYF. The chain carries TRBV9 and TRBJ2-7; the D is unclear. The ends were cut back, 0 bases at V and 6 bases at J, with 13 bases in the middle. CDR3 length equals 14 residues. CDR1 is SGDLS, CDR2 YYNGEE, per germline.

The J gene is TRBJ2-2, the V gene TRBV9, with 11 bases matching TRBD2. The germline V gene has CDR1 SGDLS and CDR2 YYNGEE. V lost 1 base to trimming and J lost 8 bases; unmatched junction nucleotides: 7. The CDR3 totals 16 residues. CDR3 residues: CASSVRASGGRGELFF. In DNA, the CDR3 is TGTGCCAGCAGCGTACGGGCTAGCGGGGGGAGAGGGGAGCTGTTTTTT.

The chain uses TRBV19 and TRBJ1-3; TRBD1 matches at 7 bases. This CDR3 has 17 residues. After removal of 7 bases from V and 2 bases from J, the junction contained 14 bases not matched to a gene. Germline loops: CDR1 LNHDA, CDR2 SQIVND (reference sequence). CDR3 bases: TGTGCCAGTACTAAACCTAAGGGGGCGAAACCTGGAAACACCATATATTTT. Translating gives CASTKPKGAKPGNTIYF.

Here the CDR3 DNA reads TGTGCTAGTGGTAGCGAACAGGGGTTCTCCTACAATGAGCAGTTCTTC. Encoded protein: CASGSEQGFSYNEQFF. The V and J genes are TRBV12-5 and TRBJ2-1, with 7 nucleotides matching TRBD1. This CDR3 has 16 residues. V lost 5 bases and J lost 0; bases outside the gene matches: 7. The V gene's germline CDR1 is LGHNT and CDR2 FRNRAP.

This clone appeared a few times. The J gene is TRBJ2-3, the V gene TRBV9; unclear D gene. The CDR3 covers 13 residues. Trimming took off 0 bases at V and 3 bases at J, with 5 bases between the two ends. Per the germline V gene, CDR1 is SGDLS and CDR2 is YYNGEE. In DNA, the CDR3 is TGTGCCAGCAGCGTAGTCAGGACAGATACGCAGTATTTT. Translating gives CASSVVRTDTQYF. The whole variable domain, filled in from reference TRBV9 and TRBJ2-3, reads DSGVTQTPKHLITATGQRVTLRCSPRSGDLSVYWYQQSLDQGLQFLIQYYNGEERAKGNILERFSAQQFPDLHSELNLSSLELGDSALYFCASSVVRTDTQYFGPGTRLTVL.

The chain couples TRBV5-7 to TRBJ1-5, with a weak D call TRBD1 (6 bases). TRBV5-7 is an open reading frame whose function is uncertain. V was trimmed by 2 bases and J by 6 bases, leaving 12 bases between them. The CDR3 runs to 14 residues. The CDR3: CASSLRQVSQPQHF. The CDR3 coding sequence is TGTGCCAGCAGCTTACGACAGGTAAGTCAGCCCCAGCATTTT.

The chain couples TRBV28 to TRBJ2-3; a possible D gene is TRBD2 (7 bases). Trimming removed 5 bases at V and 8 bases at J, with 17 bases between. The CDR3 sequence is 14 residues long. The germline V gene encodes CDR1 MDHEN and CDR2 SYDVKM. The CDR3 DNA reads TGTGCCAGCAGTGCCTACACAGGGAGGGGTACGCAGTATTTT. It encodes CASSAYTGRGTQYF. The complete variable domain, with remaining parts taken from reference TRBV28 and TRBJ2-3, reads DVKVTQSSRYLVKRTGEKVFLECVQDMDHENMFWYRQDPGLGLRLIYFSYDVKMKEKGDIPEGYSVSREKKERFSLILESASTNQTSMYLCASSAYTGRGTQYFGPGTRLTVL.

The chain links TRBV7-8 to TRBJ2-1, with TRBD2 identical over 11 bases. This CDR3 spans 16 amino acids. Unmatched junction bases numbered 5, after V lost 1 base and J lost 6 bases. Germline V CDR1 and CDR2: SGHVS, FQNEAQ. In nucleotides, the CDR3 is TGTGCCAGCAGCTTAGATAGCGGGGGGGCTCCCAATGAGCAGTTCTTC. Amino acids: CASSLDSGGAPNEQFF.